This entry lists 28 T cell receptor beta chains sequenced from one sample in a study of blood T cells in healthy people across ages. With a J-beta primer mix and a sample-barcoded 5' primer, a second PCR ran roughly 6 to 11 cycles. TCRdb ran MiXCR on the 5' RACE reads and lists one entry per CDR3 protein. The data show almost 800,000 distinct CDR3 sequences, 58% seen once. Sequencing was carried out using blood. The receptors originated from a man aged 25-45 years in good health.

This chain joins TRBV20-1 and TRBJ2-5; 9 positions match TRBD2. With 3 bases clipped from V and 4 bases from J, the junction kept 6 bases outside the gene matches. Germline V gene data show CDR1 as DFQATT and CDR2 as SNEGSKA (reference sequence). The CDR3 loop spans 14 amino acids. DNA for the CDR3: TGCAGTGCTAGGGGAGCGGGGGGATTAGAGACCCAGTACTTC. Residues: CSARGAGGLETQYF.

DNA for the CDR3: TGTGCCACTTCCGATTGGAGCTCCTACAATGAGCAGTTCTTC. This gives the protein CATSDWSSYNEQFF. The chain is built from TRBV6-2 or TRBV6-3 and TRBJ2-1; D not certain. Germline V gives CDR1 MNHEY, CDR2 SVGEGT. V lost 10 bases to trimming and J lost 0 bases, with 13 bases between them. The CDR3 contains 14 residues.

This clonotype was seen a single time. The chain recombines TRBV9 with TRBJ2-1; a possible D gene is TRBD2 (6 bases). The CDR3 covers 15 residues. V lost 0 bases and J lost 5, with 12 bases in between. Germline V gene data show CDR1 as SGDLS and CDR2 as YYNGEE. The CDR3: CASSVDGRTNNEQFF. In nucleotides, the CDR3 is TGTGCCAGCAGCGTAGACGGCAGGACTAACAATGAGCAGTTCTTC.

This chain joins TRBV12-3 or TRBV12-4 and TRBJ2-3, with TRBD1 matching 11 bases. The CDR3 loop spans 16 amino acids. V was clipped by 8 bases and J by 3 bases; unmatched bases: 10. CDR3 DNA sequence: TGTGCCAGCGGGGGACAGGGGGTGCCCTCTACAGATACGCAGTATTTT. This gives the protein CASGGQGVPSTDTQYF.

V and J are TRBV7-2 and TRBJ1-2; possibly TRBD1 for D (6 bases). Germline values: CDR1 SGHTA, CDR2 FQGNSA. V was trimmed by 5 bases and J by 7 bases, leaving 20 bases between them. The CDR3 loop spans 15 amino acids. The CDR3 region is CASSQRQALMSGYTF. In nucleotides, the CDR3 is TGTGCCAGCAGCCAGAGACAGGCACTGATGAGTGGCTACACCTTC. Supplemented by reference TRBV7-2 and TRBJ1-2, the full variable domain reads GAGVSQSPSNKVTEKGKDVELRCDPISGHTALYWYRQSLGQGLEFLIYFQGNSAPDKSGLPSDRFSAERTGGSVSTLTIQRTQQEDSAVYLCASSQRQALMSGYTFGSGTRLTVV.

This chain uses TRBV6-1 with TRBJ2-1, with 9 bases fitting TRBD1. CDR1 MNHNS and CDR2 SASEGT come from the germline V gene. V lost 5 bases to trimming and J lost 1 base; unmatched junction nucleotides: 3. The CDR3 runs 15 residues. Here the CDR3 reads CASSWDRVSYNEQFF. The DNA of the CDR3 is TGTGCCAGCAGTTGGGACAGGGTGTCCTACAATGAGCAGTTCTTC.

This clonotype was seen a handful of times. The chain combines TRBV4-2 with TRBJ2-1; 11 bases fit TRBD2. J was trimmed by 10 bases and V by 0 bases; bases with no gene match: 17. Germline V gives CDR1 LGHNA, CDR2 YNFKEQ. The CDR3 is made up of 19 amino acids. DNA for the CDR3: TGTGCCAGCAGCCAAGATCTCCTAGAGGTGCTAGCGGGGGGTGGGGAGCAGTTCTTC. It translates to CASSQDLLEVLAGGGEQFF.

There are many counts of this clonotype. The V gene is TRBV20-1, the J gene TRBJ1-2; tentative D call: TRBD1 (6 bases). Germline CDR1 is DFQATT and CDR2 is SNEGSKA (reference sequence). V was trimmed by 5 bases and J by 0 bases, leaving 19 bases between them. CDR3 length: 16 residues. The CDR3 here is CSAGGRQLLSNYGYTF. The CDR3, as DNA: TGCAGTGCTGGGGGGCGACAGCTCCTCTCTAACTATGGCTACACCTTC.

V is TRBV20-1 and J is TRBJ1-1; 7 bases map to TRBD1. CDR1 and CDR2 (germline): DFQATT, SNEGSKA (reference sequence). Germline trimming cut 3 bases from V and 4 bases from J; bases unmatched to any gene: 5. CDR3 length equals 13 residues. In DNA, the CDR3 is TGCAGTGCTAGGGACAGGCGAGGCACTGAAGCTTTCTTT. Translated, it gives CSARDRRGTEAFF.

The genes are TRBV15 and TRBJ2-1; D ambiguous. This CDR3 has 14 residues. Germline loops: CDR1 LNHNV, CDR2 YYDKDF (reference sequence). Trimming shortened V by 1 base and J by 4 bases, and 8 bases separated the two germline ends. CDR3 nucleotides: TGTGCCACCAGCAGAGTGTCTATTTACAATGAGCAGTTCTTC. Its protein is CATSRVSIYNEQFF.

V is TRBV6-1 and J is TRBJ2-7, with 11 bases that match TRBD1. Germline trimming cut 8 bases from V and 7 bases from J; bases unmatched to any gene: 13. This CDR3 has 15 amino acids. Germline CDR1 is MNHNS and CDR2 is SASEGT. The CDR3 region has the DNA TGTGCCAGCGAGGAGGGGAGGACAGGGGGCTCGGAGCAGTACTTC. Its protein is CASEEGRTGGSEQYF.

The V and J genes are TRBV6-6 and TRBJ2-7, with unresolved D. TRBJ2-5 matches the DNA end more closely, so the J call is doubtful. The length of the CDR3 is 13 residues. In germline, CDR1 is MNHNY, CDR2 SVGAGI (reference sequence). CDR3 loop: CASTAEVGETQYF. The CDR3 DNA reads TGTGCCAGTACAGCTGAAGTAGGAGAGACCCAGTACTTC.

This clonotype has only a few counts. The chain combines TRBV20-1 with TRBJ2-1; no clear D gene. V shed 6 bases and J shed 5 bases, with 17 bases lying between them. CDR1 and CDR2 from the germline V gene are DFQATT and SNEGSKA (reference sequence). CDR3 length: 14 residues. The CDR3 spells CSALDAGADNEQFF. CDR3 sequence (DNA): TGCAGTGCATTGGACGCCGGAGCAGACAATGAGCAGTTCTTC.

This clonotype was recorded a few times. The chain carries TRBV7-3 and TRBJ2-5, with D possibly called TRBD1 or TRBD2 (5 bases each). The CDR3 has 15 amino acids. Per the germline V gene, CDR1 is SGHTA and CDR2 is FQGTGA. Trimming took off 5 bases at V and 2 bases at J, with 15 bases between the two ends. The CDR3 protein is CASSSTAGAQETQYF. The CDR3 DNA follows: TGTGCCAGCAGCAGCACGGCCGGGGCACAAGAGACCCAGTACTTC. Looking up the rest from reference TRBV7-3 and TRBJ2-5 gives the full variable domain: GAGVSQTPSNKVTEKGKYVELRCDPISGHTALYWYRQSLGQGPEFLIYFQGTGAADDSGLPNDRFFAVRPEGSVSTLKIQRTERGDSAVYLCASSSTAGAQETQYFGPGTRLLVL.

This chain uses TRBV5-6 with TRBJ2-1; 8 bases align to TRBD2. Germline V gene data show CDR1 as SGHDT and CDR2 as YYEEEE. The CDR3 consists of 16 residues. The junction had 14 bases not matched to a gene; V was cut back by 3 bases and J by 9 bases. The CDR3 region has the DNA TGTGCCAGCAGCTATATGCCGGGACTAGAAAGTAGTGAGCAGTTCTTC. It codes for CASSYMPGLESSEQFF.

This clonotype was seen only a few times. V and J are TRBV20-1 and TRBJ2-4; 8 bases agree with TRBD1. This CDR3 has 13 residues. The germline gives CDR1 DFQATT, CDR2 SNEGSKA (reference sequence). V shed 5 bases and J 8 bases; nucleotides not matched to a gene: 8. CDR3 sequence: CSAGDRGGDIQYF. CDR3 sequence (DNA): TGCAGTGCTGGTGACAGGGGTGGGGACATTCAGTACTTC.

This clonotype was observed a few times. The chain uses TRBV29-1 and TRBJ1-1; D uncertain. Germline CDR1 and CDR2: SQVTM and ANQGSEA. The CDR3 runs to 14 residues. Trimming stripped 0 bases from V and 1 base from J, with 9 bases between. This CDR3 is CSVEDTSANTEAFF. The CDR3 nucleotides read TGCAGCGTTGAAGATACCTCCGCGAACACTGAAGCTTTCTTT. The full variable domain, completed using reference TRBV29-1 and TRBJ1-1, is SAVISQKPSRDICQRGTSLTIQCQVDSQVTMMFWYRQQPGQSLTLIATANQGSEATYESGFVIDKFPISRPNLTFSTLTVSNMSPEDSSIYLCSVEDTSANTEAFFGQGTRLTVV.

The rearrangement uses TRBV7-2 and TRBJ2-5; maybe TRBD1 (5 bases). The J call may be wrong; the DNA end is better matched by TRBJ2-7. This CDR3 has 15 residues. Germline V CDR1 and CDR2: SGHTA, FQGNSA. The CDR3 sequence: CASSLAYRGGYEQYF. The CDR3 bases are TGTGCCAGCAGCTTAGCTTATAGGGGCGGCTACGAGCAGTACTTC.

In this sample, this clonotype turned up a few times. The chain links TRBV10-3 to TRBJ1-2; 10 bases match TRBD1. The CDR3 spans 13 residues. Germline V gene lookup returns CDR1 ENHRY and CDR2 SYGVKD. The V gene end was trimmed by 10 bases and the J gene end by 9 bases; junction bases not matched to a gene: 11. This CDR3 is CATGPTGGLSYTF. The CDR3 bases are TGTGCCACCGGCCCGACAGGGGGCCTTAGCTACACCTTC.

The chain recombines TRBV6-6 with TRBJ2-7; 7 positions agree with TRBD1. CDR1 MNHNY and CDR2 SVGAGI come from the germline V gene (reference sequence). The CDR3 is 14 residues long. V lost 2 bases, J lost 9 bases, and 10 bases stayed unmatched. CDR3 sequence (DNA): TGTGCCAGCAGTTACGGTTCACAGGGGAGCGGGCAGTACTTC. Amino acids: CASSYGSQGSGQYF.

Only one count was recorded for this clonotype. The rearrangement uses TRBV20-1 and TRBJ2-3; D gene uncertain. The CDR3 has 14 amino acids. V was trimmed by 1 base and J by 0 bases, leaving 8 bases between them. Germline loops: CDR1 DFQATT, CDR2 SNEGSKA (reference sequence). CDR3 DNA: TGCAGTGCTAGAGGAACCCAGAGCACAGATACGCAGTATTTT. Translated, it gives CSARGTQSTDTQYF.

The J gene is TRBJ2-4, the V gene TRBV21-1; the D segment call TRBD1 is taken from the table without a DNA check. The better agreement between TRBJ2-7 and the DNA end casts doubt on the J call. TRBV21-1 is classified as a pseudogene. The CDR3 loop spans 15 amino acids. The CDR3 bases are TGTGCCAGCTTCTGGTCTCCCGCAGGGGGCTACGAGCAGTACTTC. Translating it yields CASFWSPAGGYEQYF.

The V gene is TRBV30, the J gene TRBJ2-5, with TRBD1 identical over 7 bases. The CDR3 is 14 residues long. The germline V gene has CDR1 GTSNPN and CDR2 SVGIG (reference sequence). V trimming: 0 bases; J trimming: 4 bases; junction bases outside the gene matches: 5. The CDR3 protein is CAWSVQGLGETQYF. CDR3 DNA sequence: TGTGCCTGGAGTGTACAGGGGTTGGGAGAGACCCAGTACTTC.

The rearrangement joins TRBV12-3 or TRBV12-4 to TRBJ2-7, with a tentative D call TRBD1 (6 bases). Matching the DNA end better, TRBJ2-5 makes the J call doubtful. The CDR3 has 16 residues. The CDR3 region is CASSFGFGRGVETQYF. Here the CDR3 DNA reads TGTGCCAGCAGTTTCGGATTCGGCAGGGGAGTTGAGACCCAGTACTTC.

This clonotype showed up just a few times. The chain is built from TRBV29-1 and TRBJ2-1, with 7 nucleotides matching TRBD1. Germline loops: CDR1 SQVTM, CDR2 ANQGSEA. Trimming took 4 bases from V and 14 from J; bases not matched to a gene: 17. The CDR3 is made up of 14 amino acids. The DNA for the CDR3 is TGCAGCGTTGTACGACAGGGTCGACTCCCTACTGAGTTCTTC. It codes for CSVVRQGRLPTEFF.

This rearrangement joins TRBV6-2 or TRBV6-3 to TRBJ2-1; no definite D call. This CDR3 has 13 amino acids. Germline assignment: CDR1 MNHEY and CDR2 SVGEGT. V gave up 4 bases and J gave up 3 bases, with 7 bases separating them. As DNA, the CDR3 is TGTGCCAGCAGTTCGGTGTACTACAATGAGCAGTTCTTC. This gives the protein CASSSVYYNEQFF.

This clonotype was recorded a few times. The V call is TRBV4-3, the J call TRBJ2-7; 7 nucleotides match TRBD2. The CDR3 extends over 16 amino acids. The germline V gene has CDR1 LGHNA and CDR2 YSLEER. The V and J ends lost 3 bases and 2 bases, in that order; junction bases with no gene match: 10. The CDR3 loop is CASSQRGAGAAYEQYF. CDR3 sequence (DNA): TGCGCCAGCAGCCAGAGAGGGGCGGGAGCGGCCTACGAGCAGTACTTC.

V is TRBV4-2 and J is TRBJ2-1; the D gene could be TRBD1 or TRBD2 (6 bases each). Germline V gene lookup returns CDR1 LGHNA and CDR2 YNFKEQ. The CDR3 runs to 17 residues. Trimming pared 3 bases from V and 0 bases from J, leaving 15 bases between. CDR3 nucleotide sequence: TGTGCCAGCAGCCACGGCCTAGGGGGGAGCTCCTACAATGAGCAGTTCTTC. This gives the protein CASSHGLGGSSYNEQFF.